This T cell receptor beta chain is drawn from a study of T cells after yellow fever vaccination. General observations from the study: Any FACS-sorted repertoire could hold abundant clonotypes that contaminate it from the bulk population. Weaker, the secondary response peaked sooner, at day 5 versus 15. Relatively few clonotypes were ones that appeared in both CD4 and CD8 compartments.

CDR1 is ENHRY, CDR2 SYGVKD, per germline. Trimming cost V 6 bases and J 6 bases; bases outside gene matches: 8. The CDR3 contains 14 residues. Comments on this clonotype: The target antigen is unknown.

5'RACE template switching added a universal primer site and UMIs to TCR cDNA. TCRdb re-derived calls from the 5' RACE reads in MiXCR, one entry per CDR3 protein. The repertoire consists of 500,000 to 700,000 distinct CDR3 sequences, with under 25% occurring once and the leading ten covering approximately 15%. The receptor's source is a man in his thirties or forties who received the YFV17D yellow fever vaccine. The chain employs TRBV10-3 and TRBJ2-7; the match to TRBD1 covers 10 bases. The source material was PBMCs, sampled 15 days after the yellow fever booster vaccination. CDR3 in amino acids: CAISGGTGDGEQYF. DNA of the CDR3: TGTGCCATCAGCGGCGGGACAGGGGATGGCGAGCAGTACTTC.